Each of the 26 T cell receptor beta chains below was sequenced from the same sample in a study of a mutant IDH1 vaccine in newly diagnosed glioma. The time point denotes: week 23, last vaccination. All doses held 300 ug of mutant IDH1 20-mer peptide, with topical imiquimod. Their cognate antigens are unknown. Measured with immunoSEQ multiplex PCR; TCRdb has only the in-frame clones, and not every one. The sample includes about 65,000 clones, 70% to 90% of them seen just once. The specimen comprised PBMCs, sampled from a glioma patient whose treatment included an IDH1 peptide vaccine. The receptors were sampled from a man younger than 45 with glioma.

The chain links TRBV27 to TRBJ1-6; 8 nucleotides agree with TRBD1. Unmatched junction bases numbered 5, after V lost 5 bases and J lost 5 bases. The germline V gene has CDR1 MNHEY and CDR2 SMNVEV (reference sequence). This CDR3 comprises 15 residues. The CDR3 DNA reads TGTGCCAGCAGTCCCGGACAGGGTGATAATTCACCCCTCCACTTT. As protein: CASSPGQGDNSPLHF.

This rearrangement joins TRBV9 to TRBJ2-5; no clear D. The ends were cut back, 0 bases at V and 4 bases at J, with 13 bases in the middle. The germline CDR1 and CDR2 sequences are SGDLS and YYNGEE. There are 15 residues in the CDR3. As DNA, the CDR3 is TGTGCCAGCAGCGTAGCTCTGGTCCCAGGAGAGACCCAGTACTTC. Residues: CASSVALVPGETQYF.

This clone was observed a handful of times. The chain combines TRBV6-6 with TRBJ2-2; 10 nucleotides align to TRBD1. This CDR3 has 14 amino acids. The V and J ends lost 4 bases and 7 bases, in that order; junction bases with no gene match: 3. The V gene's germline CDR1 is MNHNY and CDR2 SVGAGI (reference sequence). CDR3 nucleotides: TGTGCCAGCAGTTTGACAGGGGGCGGCGGGGAGCTGTTTTTT. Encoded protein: CASSLTGGGGELFF.

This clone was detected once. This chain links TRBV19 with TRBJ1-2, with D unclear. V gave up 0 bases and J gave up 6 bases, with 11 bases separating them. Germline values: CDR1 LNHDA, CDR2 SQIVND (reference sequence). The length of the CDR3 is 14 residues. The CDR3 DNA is TGTGCCAGTAGTATAGAGGGGAATTCGGATGGCTACACCTTC. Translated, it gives CASSIEGNSDGYTF.

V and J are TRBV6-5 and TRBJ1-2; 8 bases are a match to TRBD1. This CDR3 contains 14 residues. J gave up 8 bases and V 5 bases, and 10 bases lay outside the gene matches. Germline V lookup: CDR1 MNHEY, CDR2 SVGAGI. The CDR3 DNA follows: TGTGCCAGCAGTAACACAGGGGGTCGTATGGGCTACACCTTC. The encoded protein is CASSNTGGRMGYTF.

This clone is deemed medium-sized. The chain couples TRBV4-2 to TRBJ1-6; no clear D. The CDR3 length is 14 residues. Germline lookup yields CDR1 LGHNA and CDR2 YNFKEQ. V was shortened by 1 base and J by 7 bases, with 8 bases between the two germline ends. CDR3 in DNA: TGTGCCAGCAGCCAAGTTGCGGGGAATTCACCCCTCCACTTT. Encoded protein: CASSQVAGNSPLHF.

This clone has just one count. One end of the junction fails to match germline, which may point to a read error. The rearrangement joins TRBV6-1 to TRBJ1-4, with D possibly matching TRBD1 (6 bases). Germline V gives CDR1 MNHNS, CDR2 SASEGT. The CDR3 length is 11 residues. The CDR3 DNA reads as TGTGCCAGCAGTGAAGGTCCTAGGGGGGATTTT. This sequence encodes CASSEGPRGDF.

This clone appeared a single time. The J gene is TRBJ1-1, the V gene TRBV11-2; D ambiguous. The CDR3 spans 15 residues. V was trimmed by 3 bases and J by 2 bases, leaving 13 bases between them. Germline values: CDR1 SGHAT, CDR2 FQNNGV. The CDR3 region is CASSFPGVGNTEAFF. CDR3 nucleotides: TGTGCCAGCAGCTTTCCCGGTGTGGGTAACACTGAAGCTTTCTTT. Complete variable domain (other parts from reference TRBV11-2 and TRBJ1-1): EAGVAQSPRYKIIEKRQSVAFWCNPISGHATLYWYQQILGQGPKLLIQFQNNGVVDDSQLPKDRFSAERLKGVDSTLKIQPAKLEDSAVYLCASSFPGVGNTEAFFGQGTRLTVV.

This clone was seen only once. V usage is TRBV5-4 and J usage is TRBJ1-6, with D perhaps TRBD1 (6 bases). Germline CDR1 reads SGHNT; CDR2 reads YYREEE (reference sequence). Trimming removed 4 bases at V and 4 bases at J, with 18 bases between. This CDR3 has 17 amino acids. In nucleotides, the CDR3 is TGTGCCAGCAGCCACCGGGACACTCTGAAATATAATTCACCCCTCCACTTT. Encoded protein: CASSHRDTLKYNSPLHF.

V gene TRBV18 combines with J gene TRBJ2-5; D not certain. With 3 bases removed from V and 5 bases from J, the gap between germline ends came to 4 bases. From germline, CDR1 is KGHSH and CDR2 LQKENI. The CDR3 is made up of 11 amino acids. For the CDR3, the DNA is TGTGCCAGCTCACCGGACGAGACCCAGTACTTC. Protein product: CASSPDETQYF.

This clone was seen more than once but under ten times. For the CDR3, the DNA is TGCAGCGTTGACCAACAGAGGCCTTTCTTT. This codes for CSVDQQRPFF. The chain recombines TRBV29-1 with TRBJ1-1; no reliable D call. The CDR3 has 10 amino acids. In germline, CDR1 is SQVTM, CDR2 ANQGSEA. V was pared by 3 bases and J by 12 bases, with 11 bases between. Full variable domain (missing parts from reference TRBV29-1 and TRBJ1-1): SAVISQKPSRDICQRGTSLTIQCQVDSQVTMMFWYRQQPGQSLTLIATANQGSEATYESGFVIDKFPISRPNLTFSTLTVSNMSPEDSSIYLCSVDQQRPFFGQGTRLTVV.

This CDR3 reads CATSLRGGSSPLHF. CDR3 nucleotide sequence: TGTGCCACCTCACTCCGGGGGGGTAGTTCACCCCTCCACTTT. The chain is built from TRBV2 and TRBJ1-6, with D possibly being TRBD1 (5 bases). Germline V gene data show CDR1 as SNHLY and CDR2 as FYNNEI. The CDR3 has 14 residues. Between the trimmed V and J ends, which lost 10 bases and 9 bases, there was a span of 19 bases.

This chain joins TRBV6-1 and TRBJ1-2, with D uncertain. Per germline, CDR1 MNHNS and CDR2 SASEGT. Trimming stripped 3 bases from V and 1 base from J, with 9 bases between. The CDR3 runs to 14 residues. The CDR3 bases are TGTGCCAGCAGTGAGCTCGCCAGTAACTATGGCTACACCTTC. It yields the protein CASSELASNYGYTF.

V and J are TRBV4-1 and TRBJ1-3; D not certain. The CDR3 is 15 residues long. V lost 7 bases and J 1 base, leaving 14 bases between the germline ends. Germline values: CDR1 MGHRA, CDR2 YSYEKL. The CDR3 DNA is TGCGCCAGCACCAATACAGAGGCTTCTGGAAACACCATATATTTT. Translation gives CASTNTEASGNTIYF.

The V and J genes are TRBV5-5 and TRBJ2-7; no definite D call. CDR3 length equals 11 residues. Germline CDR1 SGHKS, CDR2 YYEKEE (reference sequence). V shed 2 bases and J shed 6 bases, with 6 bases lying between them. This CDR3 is CASSLRFEQYF. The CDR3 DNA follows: TGTGCCAGCAGCTTACGCTTCGAGCAGTACTTC.

The CDR3 spells CASSSGRVQETQYF. In DNA, the CDR3 is TGTGCCAGCAGCTCAGGACGGGTTCAAGAGACCCAGTACTTC. The chain carries TRBV11-3 and TRBJ2-5; D remains unclear. Trimming took off 4 bases at V and 2 bases at J, with 11 bases between the two ends. This CDR3 is built from 14 residues. Germline V gene data show CDR1 as SGHNT and CDR2 as YENEEA.

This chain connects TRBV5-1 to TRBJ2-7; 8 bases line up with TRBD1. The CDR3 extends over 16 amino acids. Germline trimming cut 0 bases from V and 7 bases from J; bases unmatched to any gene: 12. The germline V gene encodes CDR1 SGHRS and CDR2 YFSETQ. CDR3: CASSLAGDRGRWEQYF. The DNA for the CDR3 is TGCGCCAGCAGCTTGGCCGGAGACAGGGGTCGGTGGGAGCAGTACTTC.

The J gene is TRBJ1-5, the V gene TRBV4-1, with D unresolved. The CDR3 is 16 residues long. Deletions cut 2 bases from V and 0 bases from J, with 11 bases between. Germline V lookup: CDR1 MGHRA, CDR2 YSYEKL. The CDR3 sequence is CASSQQPGDSNQPQHF. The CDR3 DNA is TGCGCCAGCAGCCAACAGCCTGGGGATAGCAATCAGCCCCAGCATTTT.

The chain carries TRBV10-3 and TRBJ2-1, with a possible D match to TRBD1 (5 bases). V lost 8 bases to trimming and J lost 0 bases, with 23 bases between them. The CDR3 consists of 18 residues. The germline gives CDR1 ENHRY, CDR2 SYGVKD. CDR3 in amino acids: CAIDSLYGPFSSYNEQFF. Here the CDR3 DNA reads TGTGCCATCGACAGCCTATACGGACCCTTTAGCTCCTACAATGAGCAGTTCTTC.

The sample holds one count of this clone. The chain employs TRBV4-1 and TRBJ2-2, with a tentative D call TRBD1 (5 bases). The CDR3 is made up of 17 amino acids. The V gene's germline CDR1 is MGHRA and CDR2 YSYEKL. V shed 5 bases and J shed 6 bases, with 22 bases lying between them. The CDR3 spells CASSSHLRGSNSGELFF. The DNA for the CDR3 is TGCGCCAGCAGCTCGCATCTTAGGGGCTCCAATTCCGGGGAGCTGTTTTTT.

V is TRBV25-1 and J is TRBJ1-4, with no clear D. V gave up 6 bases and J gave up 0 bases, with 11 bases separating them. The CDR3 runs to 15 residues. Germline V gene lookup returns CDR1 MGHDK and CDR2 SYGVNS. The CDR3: CASSRYGATNEKLFF. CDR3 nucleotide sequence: TGTGCCAGCAGCCGGTATGGAGCAACTAATGAAAAACTGTTTTTT.

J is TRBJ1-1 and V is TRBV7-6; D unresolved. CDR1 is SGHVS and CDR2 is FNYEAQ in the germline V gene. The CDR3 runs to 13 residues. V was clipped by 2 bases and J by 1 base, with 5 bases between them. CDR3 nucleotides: TGTGCCAGCAGCTTACAAGAGAACACTGAAGCTTTCTTT. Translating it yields CASSLQENTEAFF. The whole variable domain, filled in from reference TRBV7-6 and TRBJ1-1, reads GAGVSQSPRYKVTKRGQDVALRCDPISGHVSLYWYRQALGQGPEFLTYFNYEAQQDKSGLPNDRFSAERPEGSISTLTIQRTEQRDSAMYRCASSLQENTEAFFGQGTRLTVV.

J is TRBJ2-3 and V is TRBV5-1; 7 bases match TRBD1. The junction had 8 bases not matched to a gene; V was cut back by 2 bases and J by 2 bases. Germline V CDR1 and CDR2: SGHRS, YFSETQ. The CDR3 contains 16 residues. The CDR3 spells CASSLGRTGFTDTQYF. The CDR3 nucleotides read TGCGCCAGCAGCTTAGGCAGGACAGGATTCACAGATACGCAGTATTTT. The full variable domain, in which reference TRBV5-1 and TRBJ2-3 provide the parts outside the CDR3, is KAGVTQTPRYLIKTRGQQVTLSCSPISGHRSVSWYQQTPGQGLQFLFEYFSETQRNKGNFPGRFSGRQFSNSRSEMNVSTLELGDSALYLCASSLGRTGFTDTQYFGPGTRLTVL.

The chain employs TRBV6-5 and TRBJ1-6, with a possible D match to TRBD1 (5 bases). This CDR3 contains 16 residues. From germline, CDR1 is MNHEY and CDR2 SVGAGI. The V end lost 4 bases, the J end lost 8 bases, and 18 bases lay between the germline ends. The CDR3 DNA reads TGTGCCAGCAGTTTCAGGGTCCGGGCGGGGGATTCACCCCTCCACTTT. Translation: CASSFRVRAGDSPLHF.

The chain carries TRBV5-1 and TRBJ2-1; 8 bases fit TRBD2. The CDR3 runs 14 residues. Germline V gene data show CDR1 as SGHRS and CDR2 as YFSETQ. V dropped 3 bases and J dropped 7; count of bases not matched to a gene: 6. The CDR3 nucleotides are TGCGCCAGCAGCTACCCGGGGGGGGCTAATGAGCAGTTCTTC. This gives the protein CASSYPGGANEQFF.

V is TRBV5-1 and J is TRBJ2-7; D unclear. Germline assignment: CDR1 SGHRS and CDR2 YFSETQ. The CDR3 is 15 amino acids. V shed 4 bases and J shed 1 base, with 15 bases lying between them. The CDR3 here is CASSPMGWRSYEQYF. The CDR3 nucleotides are TGCGCCAGCAGCCCTATGGGGTGGCGATCCTACGAGCAGTACTTC.